This T cell receptor (beta chain) is drawn from a study of blood T cells in healthy people across ages. Ten or more counts support this clonotype. Then a second PCR, running roughly 7 to 11 cycles, was carried out with a sample-barcoded 5' primer and a J-beta primer mix. TCRdb itself ran the 5' RACE reads through MiXCR, one entry per CDR3 protein. Counted here are about 780,000 distinct CDR3 sequences, about 46% occurring once; the ten biggest clones make up over 15%. Sequencing was done on a sample of blood. The receptor was isolated from a man older than 75 in good health.

In DNA, the CDR3 is TGTGCCAGCAGTTTCGAAAGGCCCAACCTACAAGAGACCCAGTACTTC. Translation gives CASSFERPNLQETQYF. The genes are TRBV12-3 or TRBV12-4 and TRBJ2-5; D call uncertain. V lost 3 bases and J 2 bases, leaving 16 bases between the germline ends. This CDR3 comprises 16 residues.